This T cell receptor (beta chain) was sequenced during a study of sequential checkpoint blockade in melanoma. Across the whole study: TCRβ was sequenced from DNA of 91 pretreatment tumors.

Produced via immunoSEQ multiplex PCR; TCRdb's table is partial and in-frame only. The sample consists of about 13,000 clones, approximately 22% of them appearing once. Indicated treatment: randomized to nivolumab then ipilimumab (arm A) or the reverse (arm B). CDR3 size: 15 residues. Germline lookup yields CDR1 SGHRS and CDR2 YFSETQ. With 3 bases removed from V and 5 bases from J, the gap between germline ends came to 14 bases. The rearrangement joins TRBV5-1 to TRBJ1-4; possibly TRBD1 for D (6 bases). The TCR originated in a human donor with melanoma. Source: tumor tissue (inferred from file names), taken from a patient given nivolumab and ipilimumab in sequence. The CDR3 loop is CASSWQDSINEKLFF. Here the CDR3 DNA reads TGCGCCAGCAGCTGGCAGGACAGCATAAATGAAAAACTGTTTTTT.